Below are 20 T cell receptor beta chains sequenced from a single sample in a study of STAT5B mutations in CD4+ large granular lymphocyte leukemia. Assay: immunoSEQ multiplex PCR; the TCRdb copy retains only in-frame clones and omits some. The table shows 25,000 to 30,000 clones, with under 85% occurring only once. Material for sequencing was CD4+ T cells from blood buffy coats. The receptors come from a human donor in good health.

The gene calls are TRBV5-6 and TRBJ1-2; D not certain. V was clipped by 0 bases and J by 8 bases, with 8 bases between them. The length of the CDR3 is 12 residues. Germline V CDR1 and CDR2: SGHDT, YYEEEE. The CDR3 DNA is TGTGCCAGCAGCTTGGTGGCCAGGGGCTACACCTTC. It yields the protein CASSLVARGYTF.

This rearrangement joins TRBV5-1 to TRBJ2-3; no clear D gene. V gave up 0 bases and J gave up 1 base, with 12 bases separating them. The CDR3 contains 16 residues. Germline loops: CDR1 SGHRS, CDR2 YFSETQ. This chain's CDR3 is CASSLELSYGTDTQYF. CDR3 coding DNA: TGCGCCAGCAGCTTGGAGCTGAGTTATGGCACAGATACGCAGTATTTT.

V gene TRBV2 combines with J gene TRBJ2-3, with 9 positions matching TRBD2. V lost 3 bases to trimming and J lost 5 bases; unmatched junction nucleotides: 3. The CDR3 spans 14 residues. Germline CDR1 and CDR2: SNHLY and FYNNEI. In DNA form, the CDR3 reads TGTGCCAGCAGTGAGCGGCGGGGGGGAGATACGCAGTATTTT. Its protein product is CASSERRGGDTQYF.

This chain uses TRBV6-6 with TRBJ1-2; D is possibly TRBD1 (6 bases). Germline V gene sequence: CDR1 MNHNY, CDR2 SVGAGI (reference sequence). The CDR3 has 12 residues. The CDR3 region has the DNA TGTGCGGTCCACAGGGCCGTCGGTGGCTACACCTTC. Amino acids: CAVHRAVGGYTF.

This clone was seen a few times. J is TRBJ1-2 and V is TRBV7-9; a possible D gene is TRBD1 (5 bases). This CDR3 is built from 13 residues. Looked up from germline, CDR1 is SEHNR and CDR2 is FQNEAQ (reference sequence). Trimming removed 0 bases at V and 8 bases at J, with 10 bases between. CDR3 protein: CASSLAGVGGYTF. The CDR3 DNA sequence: TGTGCCAGCAGCTTAGCAGGGGTGGGCGGCTACACCTTC.

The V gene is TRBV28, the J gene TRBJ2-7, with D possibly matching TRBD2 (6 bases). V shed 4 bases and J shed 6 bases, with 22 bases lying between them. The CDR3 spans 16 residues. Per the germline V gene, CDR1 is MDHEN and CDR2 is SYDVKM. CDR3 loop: CASSSYGGGERGEQYV. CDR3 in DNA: TGTGCCAGCAGTTCTTACGGGGGTGGGGAGAGGGGCGAGCAGTACGTC.

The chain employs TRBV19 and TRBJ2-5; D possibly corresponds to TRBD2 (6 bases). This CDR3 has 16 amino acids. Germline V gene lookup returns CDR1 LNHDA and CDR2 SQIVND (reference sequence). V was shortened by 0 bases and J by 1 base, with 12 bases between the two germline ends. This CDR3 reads CASSIDRRGSQETQYF. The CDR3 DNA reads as TGTGCCAGTAGTATAGACCGCCGGGGGAGCCAAGAGACCCAGTACTTC.

The CDR3 nucleotides are TGTGCCAGCAGCCCAGGGTTCAGGCAGCCCCAGCATTTT. This gives the protein CASSPGFRQPQHF. This chain uses TRBV7-2 with TRBJ1-5, with a tentative D call TRBD1 (5 bases). The V gene's germline CDR1 is SGHTA and CDR2 FQGNSA. The CDR3 is made up of 13 amino acids. V lost 5 bases and J 7 bases, leaving 12 bases between the germline ends. Full variable domain (missing parts from reference TRBV7-2 and TRBJ1-5): GAGVSQSPSNKVTEKGKDVELRCDPISGHTALYWYRQSLGQGLEFLIYFQGNSAPDKSGLPSDRFSAERTGGSVSTLTIQRTQQEDSAVYLCASSPGFRQPQHFGDGTRLSIL.

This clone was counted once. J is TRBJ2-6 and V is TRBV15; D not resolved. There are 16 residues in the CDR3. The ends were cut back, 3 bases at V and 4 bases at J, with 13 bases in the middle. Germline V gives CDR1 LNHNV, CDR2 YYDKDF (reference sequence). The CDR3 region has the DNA TGTGCCACCAGCAGGGGGTTTGGCTCCGGGGCCAACGTCCTGACTTTC. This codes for CATSRGFGSGANVLTF.

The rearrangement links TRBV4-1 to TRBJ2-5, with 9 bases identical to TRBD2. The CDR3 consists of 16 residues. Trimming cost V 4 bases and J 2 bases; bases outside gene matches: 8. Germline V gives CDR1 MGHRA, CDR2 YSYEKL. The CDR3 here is CASSLTRLAAQETQYF. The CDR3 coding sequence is TGCGCCAGCAGCCTAACCCGACTAGCGGCTCAAGAGACCCAGTACTTC.

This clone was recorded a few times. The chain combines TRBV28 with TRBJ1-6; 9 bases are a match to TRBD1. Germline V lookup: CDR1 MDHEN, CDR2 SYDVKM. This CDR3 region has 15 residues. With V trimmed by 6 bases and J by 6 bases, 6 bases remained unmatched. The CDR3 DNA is TGTGCCAGCAGCCCCTCGGGACAGGGTAATTCACCCCTCCACTTT. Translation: CASSPSGQGNSPLHF. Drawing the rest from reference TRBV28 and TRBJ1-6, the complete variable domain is DVKVTQSSRYLVKRTGEKVFLECVQDMDHENMFWYRQDPGLGLRLIYFSYDVKMKEKGDIPEGYSVSREKKERFSLILESASTNQTSMYLCASSPSGQGNSPLHFGNGTRLTVT.

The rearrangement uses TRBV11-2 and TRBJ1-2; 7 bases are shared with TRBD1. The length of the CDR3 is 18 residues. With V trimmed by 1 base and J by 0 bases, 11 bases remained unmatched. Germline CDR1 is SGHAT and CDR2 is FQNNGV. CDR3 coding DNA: TGTGCCAGCAGCTTAGCATCTTCCAGGGACAGCCCTAACTATGGCTACACCTTC. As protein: CASSLASSRDSPNYGYTF.

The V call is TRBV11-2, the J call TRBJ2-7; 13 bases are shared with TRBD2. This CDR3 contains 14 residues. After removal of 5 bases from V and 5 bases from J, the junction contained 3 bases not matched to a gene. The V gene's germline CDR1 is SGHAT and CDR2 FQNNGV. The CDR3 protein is CASSTGLAGDEQYV. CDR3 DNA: TGTGCCAGCAGCACCGGACTAGCGGGGGACGAGCAGTACGTC.

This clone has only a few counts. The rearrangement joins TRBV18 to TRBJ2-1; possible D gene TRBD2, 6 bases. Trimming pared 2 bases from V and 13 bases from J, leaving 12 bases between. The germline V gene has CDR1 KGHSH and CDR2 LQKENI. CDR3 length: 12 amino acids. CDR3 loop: CASSPADYPQFF. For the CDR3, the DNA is TGTGCCAGCTCACCAGCGGACTATCCTCAGTTCTTC.

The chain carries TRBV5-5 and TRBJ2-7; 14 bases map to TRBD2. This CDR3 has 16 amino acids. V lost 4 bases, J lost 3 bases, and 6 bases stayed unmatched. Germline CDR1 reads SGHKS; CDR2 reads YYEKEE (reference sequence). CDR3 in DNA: TGTGCCAGCAGCCTGACTAGCGGGGGGGCCGGCTACGAGCAGTACGTC. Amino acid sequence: CASSLTSGGAGYEQYV.

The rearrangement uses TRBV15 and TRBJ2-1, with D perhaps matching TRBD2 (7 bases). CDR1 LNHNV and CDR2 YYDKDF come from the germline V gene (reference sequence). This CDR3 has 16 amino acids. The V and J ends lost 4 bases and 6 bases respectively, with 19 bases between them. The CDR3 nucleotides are TGTGCCACCAGCATCCCGGGGGGCCGAGGGCGCAATGAGCAGTTCTTC. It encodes CATSIPGGRGRNEQFF.

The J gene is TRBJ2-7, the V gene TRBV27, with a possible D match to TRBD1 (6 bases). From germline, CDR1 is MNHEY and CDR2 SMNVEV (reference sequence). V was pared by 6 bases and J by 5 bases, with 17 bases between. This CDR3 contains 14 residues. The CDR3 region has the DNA TGTGCCAGCAGAAATCTAGCAGGGGATCACGAGCAGTACGTC. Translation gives CASRNLAGDHEQYV.

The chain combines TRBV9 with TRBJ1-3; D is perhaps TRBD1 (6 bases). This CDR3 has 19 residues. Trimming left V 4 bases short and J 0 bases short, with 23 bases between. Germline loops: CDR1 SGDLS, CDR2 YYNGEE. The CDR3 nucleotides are TGTGCCAGCAGCCCCCAGGGGCAGGGGTTTTCGCCCTCTGGAAACACCATATATTTT. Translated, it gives CASSPQGQGFSPSGNTIYF.

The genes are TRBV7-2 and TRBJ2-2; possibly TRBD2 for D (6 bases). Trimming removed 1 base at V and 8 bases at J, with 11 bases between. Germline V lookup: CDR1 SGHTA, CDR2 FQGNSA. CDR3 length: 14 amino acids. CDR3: CASSLGQLAGELFF. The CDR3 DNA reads TGTGCCAGCAGCTTAGGACAGCTAGCGGGGGAGCTGTTTTTT.

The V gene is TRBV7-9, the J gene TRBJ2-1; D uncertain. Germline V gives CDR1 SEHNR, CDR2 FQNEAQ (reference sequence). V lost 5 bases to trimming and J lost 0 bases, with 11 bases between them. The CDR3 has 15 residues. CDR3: CASSTDTSSYNEQFF. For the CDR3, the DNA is TGTGCCAGCAGCACCGATACCAGCTCCTACAATGAGCAGTTCTTC.